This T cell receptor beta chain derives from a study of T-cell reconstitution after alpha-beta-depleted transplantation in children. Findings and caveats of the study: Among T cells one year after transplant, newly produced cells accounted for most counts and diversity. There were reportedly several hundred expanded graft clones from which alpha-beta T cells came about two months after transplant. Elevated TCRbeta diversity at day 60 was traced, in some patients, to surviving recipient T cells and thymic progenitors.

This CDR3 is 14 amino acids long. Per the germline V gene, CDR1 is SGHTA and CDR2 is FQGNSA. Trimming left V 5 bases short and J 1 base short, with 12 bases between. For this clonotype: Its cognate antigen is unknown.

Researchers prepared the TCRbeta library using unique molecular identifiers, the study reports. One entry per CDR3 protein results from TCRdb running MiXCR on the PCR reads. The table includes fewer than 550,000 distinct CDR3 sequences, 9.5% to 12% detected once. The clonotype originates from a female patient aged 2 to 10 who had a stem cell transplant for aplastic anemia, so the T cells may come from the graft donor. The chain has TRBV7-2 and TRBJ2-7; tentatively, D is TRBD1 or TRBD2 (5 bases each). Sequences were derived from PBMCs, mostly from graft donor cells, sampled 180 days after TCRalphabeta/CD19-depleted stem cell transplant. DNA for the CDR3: TGTGCCAGCAGCGTCCCCGGGGCTTCCTACGAGCAGTACTTC. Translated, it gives CASSVPGASYEQYF. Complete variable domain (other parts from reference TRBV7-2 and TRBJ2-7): GAGVSQSPSNKVTEKGKDVELRCDPISGHTALYWYRQSLGQGLEFLIYFQGNSAPDKSGLPSDRFSAERTGGSVSTLTIQRTQQEDSAVYLCASSVPGASYEQYFGPGTRLTVT.